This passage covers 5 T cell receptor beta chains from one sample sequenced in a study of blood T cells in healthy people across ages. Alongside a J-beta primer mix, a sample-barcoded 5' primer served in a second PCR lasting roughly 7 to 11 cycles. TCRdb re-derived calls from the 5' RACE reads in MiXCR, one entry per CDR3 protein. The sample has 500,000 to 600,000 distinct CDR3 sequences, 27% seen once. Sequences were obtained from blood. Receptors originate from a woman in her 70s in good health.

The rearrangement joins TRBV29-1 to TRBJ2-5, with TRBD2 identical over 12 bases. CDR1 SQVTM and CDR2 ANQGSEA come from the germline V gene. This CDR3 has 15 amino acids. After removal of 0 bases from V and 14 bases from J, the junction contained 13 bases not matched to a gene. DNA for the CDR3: TGCAGCGTTGAAGATCTGACTAGCGGGGGATCTCCTGGTTACTTC. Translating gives CSVEDLTSGGSPGYF.

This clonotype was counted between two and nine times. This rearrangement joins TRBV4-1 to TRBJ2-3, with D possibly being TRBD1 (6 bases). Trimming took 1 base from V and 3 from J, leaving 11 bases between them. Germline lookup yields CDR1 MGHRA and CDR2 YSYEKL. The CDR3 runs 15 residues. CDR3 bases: TGCGCCAGCAGCCAAGCAGGGGCTGGAACAGATACGCAGTATTTT. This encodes CASSQAGAGTDTQYF.

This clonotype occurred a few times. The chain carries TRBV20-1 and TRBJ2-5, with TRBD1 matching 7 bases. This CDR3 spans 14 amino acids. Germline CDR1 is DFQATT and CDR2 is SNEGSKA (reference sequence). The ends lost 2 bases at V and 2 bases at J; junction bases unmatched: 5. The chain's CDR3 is CSARLRTGQETQYF. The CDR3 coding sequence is TGCAGTGCTAGATTAAGGACAGGACAAGAGACCCAGTACTTC.

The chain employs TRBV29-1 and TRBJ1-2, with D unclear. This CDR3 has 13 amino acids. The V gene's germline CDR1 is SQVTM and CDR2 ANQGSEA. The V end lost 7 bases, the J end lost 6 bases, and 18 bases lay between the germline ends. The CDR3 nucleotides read TGCAGCGCCCGAATAGGGTTTAGTCATGGCTACACCTTC. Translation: CSARIGFSHGYTF. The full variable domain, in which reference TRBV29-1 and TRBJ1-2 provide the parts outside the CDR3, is SAVISQKPSRDICQRGTSLTIQCQVDSQVTMMFWYRQQPGQSLTLIATANQGSEATYESGFVIDKFPISRPNLTFSTLTVSNMSPEDSSIYLCSARIGFSHGYTFGSGTRLTVV.

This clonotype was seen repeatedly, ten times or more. This CDR3 is CASSVGPGNYEQYF. For the CDR3, the DNA is TGTGCCAGCAGCGTAGGTCCGGGGAATTACGAGCAGTACTTC. The rearrangement joins TRBV9 to TRBJ2-7, with TRBD2 as a possible D gene (5 bases). V lost 0 bases and J 4 bases, leaving 11 bases between the germline ends. CDR1 and CDR2 from the germline V gene are SGDLS and YYNGEE. The CDR3 is 14 residues long. Using reference TRBV9 and TRBJ2-7 for the parts outside the CDR3, the full variable domain is DSGVTQTPKHLITATGQRVTLRCSPRSGDLSVYWYQQSLDQGLQFLIQYYNGEERAKGNILERFSAQQFPDLHSELNLSSLELGDSALYFCASSVGPGNYEQYFGPGTRLTVT.